This TCR beta chain derives from a study of blood T cell repertoires in COVID-19. About the study: PBMCs, B-cell-depleted T cells, or T cells provided the cDNA or gDNA that made up the material.

In assigning cohorts, the study relied on participant-reported clinical history. Cohort 3 recovery required two negative PCRs, clearance, or symptom resolution. Sequenced by immunoSEQ multiplex PCR; TCRdb stores in-frame clones only, minus some. In the table there are about 210,000 clones, around 92% of which are singletons. This clonotype originated in a woman aged 18-29 years who had recovered from COVID-19. The sequenced sample was PBMCs or T cells enriched from blood (not recorded which).

Here the CDR3 reads CASSGRGMLNTEAFF. CDR3 DNA: TGTGCCAGCAGTGGTCGCGGGATGTTGAACACTGAAGCTTTCTTT. The chain couples TRBV25-1 to TRBJ1-1; D remains unclear. Looked up from germline, CDR1 is MGHDK and CDR2 is SYGVNS. CDR3 length equals 15 residues. Trimming removed 4 bases at V and 0 bases at J, with 12 bases between.